This T cell receptor (beta chain) was documented in a study of blood T cells in healthy people across ages. The CDR3 spans 18 residues. Trimming took off 0 bases at V and 1 base at J, with 17 bases between the two ends. Germline V gene sequence: CDR1 SGHTA, CDR2 FQGTGA. Primers used in a second PCR of roughly 6 to 11 cycles were a sample-barcoded 5' primer and a J-beta primer mix. TCRdb ran MiXCR on the 5' RACE reads and lists one entry per CDR3 protein. The profile shows 450,000 to 650,000 distinct CDR3 sequences, around 24% of them singletons. These data also formed part of another study, on T cells of mothers and their children.

This sequence was found in a boy younger than 18 in good health. The sample taken for sequencing was blood. This rearrangement joins TRBV7-3 to TRBJ2-3, with unresolved D. As DNA, the CDR3 is TGTGCCAGCAGCTTAACGCCTTGGACGGGTGAGGGCACAGATACGCAGTATTTT. Its translation is CASSLTPWTGEGTDTQYF.